This entry lists 24 T cell receptor beta chains sequenced from one sample in a study of blood T cell repertoires in COVID-19. Clones were read by immunoSEQ multiplex PCR, and TCRdb kept only the in-frame ones, dropping some. The repertoire consists of approximately 220,000 clones, with about 83% occurring once and the leading ten covering about 2.5%. Input material: peripheral blood. Source of these receptors: a middle-aged woman with active or convalescent COVID-19.

The CDR3 here is CASSQDMGTGWETEAFF. CDR3 sequence (DNA): TGTGCCAGCAGCCAAGATATGGGGACAGGGTGGGAGACTGAAGCTTTCTTT. The chain joins TRBV14 to TRBJ1-1; 9 nucleotides align to TRBD1. The CDR3 covers 17 residues. The germline V gene has CDR1 SGHDN and CDR2 FVKESK. V shed 0 bases and J 5 bases; nucleotides not matched to a gene: 10.

The chain employs TRBV9 and TRBJ1-1, with TRBD1 identical over 9 bases. This CDR3 has 14 residues. Losses at the gene ends were 2 bases for V and 4 bases for J; bases not matched to a gene: 3. The germline V gene has CDR1 SGDLS and CDR2 YYNGEE. CDR3 in amino acids: CASSVRDRVTEAFF. The CDR3 DNA reads TGTGCCAGCAGCGTCCGGGACAGGGTCACTGAAGCTTTCTTT.

The chain joins TRBV5-3 to TRBJ1-2; 8 positions match TRBD1. TRBV5-3 counts as an open reading frame of uncertain function. The CDR3 is 15 residues long. J was trimmed by 4 bases and V by 1 base; bases with no gene match: 6. This CDR3 is CARSLSRDRTYGYTF. The CDR3 DNA follows: TGTGCCAGAAGCTTGAGTCGGGACAGGACCTATGGCTACACCTTC.

The J gene is TRBJ1-1, the V gene TRBV5-1, with 9 positions matching TRBD1. CDR3 length: 14 amino acids. V dropped 5 bases and J dropped 3; count of bases not matched to a gene: 5. Germline lookup yields CDR1 SGHRS and CDR2 YFSETQ. CDR3 region: CASRLTGGDTEAFF. The CDR3 nucleotides read TGCGCCAGCAGATTGACAGGGGGGGACACTGAAGCTTTCTTT.

The V call is TRBV5-1, the J call TRBJ1-4; 8 positions agree with TRBD1. V shed 0 bases and J 8 bases; nucleotides not matched to a gene: 9. Germline V gene sequence: CDR1 SGHRS, CDR2 YFSETQ. The CDR3 spans 16 residues. CDR3 region: CASSLDDRGLGEKLFF. The CDR3, as DNA: TGCGCCAGCAGCTTGGATGACAGGGGATTAGGGGAAAAACTGTTTTTT.

This sequence joins TRBV29-1 and TRBJ2-4; 10 nucleotides line up with TRBD1. Trimming at V came to 4 bases and at J to 1 base, leaving 1 base not matched to a gene. CDR1 is SQVTM, CDR2 ANQGSEA, per germline. The CDR3 length is 14 residues. The CDR3 DNA reads as TGCAGCGTTGGGGACAGGGGTGCCAAAAACATTCAGTACTTC. The encoded protein is CSVGDRGAKNIQYF.

This sequence joins TRBV7-2 and TRBJ2-1, with TRBD2 matching 10 bases. The CDR3 is 15 residues long. V lost 5 bases to trimming and J lost 4 bases; unmatched junction nucleotides: 5. Germline loops: CDR1 SGHTA, CDR2 FQGNSA. The CDR3 DNA reads as TGTGCCAGCAGCCCATTAGCGGGAGGTTACAATGAGCAGTTCTTC. The encoded protein is CASSPLAGGYNEQFF.

This sequence joins TRBV5-4 and TRBJ1-4; D is possibly TRBD1 (5 bases). The CDR3 loop spans 15 amino acids. In germline, CDR1 is SGHNT, CDR2 YYREEE (reference sequence). Trimming cost V 0 bases and J 8 bases, with 14 bases left between them. The DNA of the CDR3 is TGTGCCAGCAGCTTGGCGATGGCAGGGCGGGAAAAACTGTTTTTT. This encodes CASSLAMAGREKLFF.

This chain joins TRBV27 and TRBJ1-6; D remains unclear. V was cut by 7 bases and J by 13 bases, with 11 bases left in between. CDR1 and CDR2 from the germline V gene are MNHEY and SMNVEV (reference sequence). This CDR3 region has 11 residues. The CDR3 is CASTSVMPLHF. The CDR3 coding sequence is TGTGCCAGCACCTCCGTTATGCCCCTCCACTTT.

CDR3 DNA: TGCAGCGTAGACCATACGGGACAGGTCAATGAGCAGTTCTTC. Encoded protein: CSVDHTGQVNEQFF. The gene calls are TRBV29-1 and TRBJ2-1; 8 positions match TRBD1. The CDR3 runs to 14 residues. Germline V gene lookup returns CDR1 SQVTM and CDR2 ANQGSEA. V lost 6 bases and J lost 6; bases outside the gene matches: 10.

The chain carries TRBV6-5 and TRBJ2-1; 11 bases align to TRBD1. CDR1 is MNHEY, CDR2 SVGAGI, per germline. The CDR3 runs 16 residues. Losses at the gene ends were 2 bases for V and 6 bases for J; bases not matched to a gene: 6. The CDR3 is CASSYGDRGLGNEQFF. The DNA for the CDR3 is TGTGCCAGCAGTTACGGGGACAGGGGGTTGGGCAATGAGCAGTTCTTC.

The V call is TRBV7-2, the J call TRBJ2-1; 10 nucleotides line up with TRBD2. CDR1 SGHTA and CDR2 FQGNSA come from the germline V gene. Germline trimming cut 6 bases from V and 10 bases from J; bases unmatched to any gene: 12. The CDR3 has 15 amino acids. CDR3 sequence: CASRDSGRLLGEQFF. For the CDR3, the DNA is TGTGCCAGCAGGGATAGCGGGAGGCTTTTGGGCGAGCAGTTCTTC. The variable domain in full, with the rest retrieved from reference TRBV7-2 and TRBJ2-1, is GAGVSQSPSNKVTEKGKDVELRCDPISGHTALYWYRQSLGQGLEFLIYFQGNSAPDKSGLPSDRFSAERTGGSVSTLTIQRTQQEDSAVYLCASRDSGRLLGEQFFGPGTRLTVL.

This chain connects TRBV11-3 to TRBJ1-1; no definite D call. CDR3 length equals 14 residues. V lost 3 bases, J lost 1 base, and 9 bases lay in between. The germline V gene encodes CDR1 SGHNT and CDR2 YENEEA. CDR3 loop: CASSFAGRNTEAFF. The CDR3 DNA reads TGTGCCAGCAGCTTCGCCGGGAGGAACACTGAAGCTTTCTTT.

Here the CDR3 reads CASSLRSVTTVYEQYF. Written as DNA, the CDR3 is TGTGCCAGCAGCTTACGAAGCGTGACGACTGTATACGAGCAGTACTTC. The V gene is TRBV11-2, the J gene TRBJ2-7, with D hard to call. Trimming pared 2 bases from V and 4 bases from J, leaving 18 bases between. The CDR3 loop spans 16 amino acids. Germline assignment: CDR1 SGHAT and CDR2 FQNNGV. Variable domain in full (rest from reference TRBV11-2 and TRBJ2-7): EAGVAQSPRYKIIEKRQSVAFWCNPISGHATLYWYQQILGQGPKLLIQFQNNGVVDDSQLPKDRFSAERLKGVDSTLKIQPAKLEDSAVYLCASSLRSVTTVYEQYFGPGTRLTVT.

This clone was observed a few times. The V and J genes are TRBV19 and TRBJ1-2; 10 bases align to TRBD1. The V and J ends lost 4 bases and 4 bases, in that order; junction bases with no gene match: 12. CDR1 and CDR2 (germline): LNHDA, SQIVND (reference sequence). This CDR3 is built from 17 residues. This CDR3 reads CASSTPGQGNRGYGYTF. CDR3 DNA sequence: TGTGCCAGTAGTACTCCGGGACAGGGGAATCGGGGCTATGGCTACACCTTC.

The V and J genes are TRBV7-3 and TRBJ2-1; 15 nucleotides match TRBD2. There are 16 residues in the CDR3. Germline-derived CDR1 and CDR2 are SGHTA and FQGTGA. V was pared by 5 bases and J by 7 bases, with 6 bases of the junction left unmatched. The CDR3 is CASSPWGTSGGNEQFF. For the CDR3, the DNA is TGTGCCAGCAGCCCATGGGGGACTAGCGGGGGGAATGAGCAGTTCTTC.

The genes are TRBV4-1 and TRBJ1-1, with D perhaps TRBD1 (5 bases). Germline CDR1 reads MGHRA; CDR2 reads YSYEKL. V dropped 4 bases and J dropped 3 bases, with 18 bases sitting between them. The CDR3 runs to 16 residues. The CDR3 nucleotides are TGCGCCAGCAGCCGGCCCTGGGGGGATCGGGACACTGAAGCTTTCTTT. This translates into CASSRPWGDRDTEAFF.

J is TRBJ2-2 and V is TRBV9; D might be TRBD2 (6 bases). Germline V gene sequence: CDR1 SGDLS, CDR2 YYNGEE. CDR3 length: 16 residues. The V and J ends lost 4 bases and 0 bases respectively, with 13 bases between them. The CDR3 protein is CASSRGGGTNTGELFF. CDR3 coding DNA: TGTGCCAGCAGCAGGGGAGGAGGCACGAACACCGGGGAGCTGTTTTTT.

The chain joins TRBV6-5 to TRBJ1-1, with 11 bases lining up with TRBD1. Germline V gives CDR1 MNHEY, CDR2 SVGAGI. V trimming: 7 bases; J trimming: 1 base; junction bases outside the gene matches: 5. The CDR3 runs to 15 residues. CDR3 DNA: TGTGCCAGCACCTGGACAGGGGGCAAGAACACTGAAGCTTTCTTT. Protein sequence: CASTWTGGKNTEAFF.

The rearrangement links TRBV18 to TRBJ1-6, with TRBD1 matching over 7 bases. Losses at the gene ends were 2 bases for V and 1 base for J; bases not matched to a gene: 8. This CDR3 has 18 amino acids. Germline CDR1 and CDR2: KGHSH and LQKENI. The CDR3 reads CASSPLNRGSSYNSPLHF. The CDR3 coding sequence is TGTGCCAGCTCACCATTGAACAGGGGAAGTTCCTATAATTCACCCCTCCACTTT.

J is TRBJ1-3 and V is TRBV14; D is unresolved. Trimming cost V 1 base and J 8 bases, with 9 bases left between them. The CDR3 totals 13 residues. Germline V gene sequence: CDR1 SGHDN, CDR2 FVKESK. The CDR3 reads CASSQAGSDTIYF. CDR3 in DNA: TGTGCCAGCAGCCAAGCAGGTTCGGACACCATATATTTT.

V gene TRBV2 combines with J gene TRBJ2-6; TRBD1 agrees at 9 bases. The CDR3 extends over 15 amino acids. The trim removed 4 bases at V and 4 bases at J, leaving 2 bases unmatched. Germline CDR1 is SNHLY and CDR2 is FYNNEI. DNA of the CDR3: TGTGCCAGCAGTGGGGACAGGGCGGGGGCCAACGTCCTGACTTTC. This sequence encodes CASSGDRAGANVLTF.

The CDR3 sequence: CASSLMGALSTEAFF. As DNA, the CDR3 is TGTGCCAGCAGCTTAATGGGGGCGCTGAGCACTGAAGCTTTCTTT. The chain recombines TRBV7-3 with TRBJ1-1; weak D call: TRBD1 (6 bases). The germline CDR1 and CDR2 sequences are SGHTA and FQGTGA. The CDR3 covers 15 residues. Trimming stripped 1 base from V and 4 bases from J, with 13 bases between.

This clone was detected only a few times. The chain couples TRBV9 to TRBJ1-1; tentatively, D is TRBD1 (5 bases). From germline, CDR1 is SGDLS and CDR2 YYNGEE. The CDR3 covers 14 residues. V lost 0 bases, J lost 3 bases, and 9 bases lay in between. CDR3 residues: CASSVAGKHTEAFF. The CDR3, as DNA: TGTGCCAGCAGCGTAGCAGGGAAGCACACTGAAGCTTTCTTT.